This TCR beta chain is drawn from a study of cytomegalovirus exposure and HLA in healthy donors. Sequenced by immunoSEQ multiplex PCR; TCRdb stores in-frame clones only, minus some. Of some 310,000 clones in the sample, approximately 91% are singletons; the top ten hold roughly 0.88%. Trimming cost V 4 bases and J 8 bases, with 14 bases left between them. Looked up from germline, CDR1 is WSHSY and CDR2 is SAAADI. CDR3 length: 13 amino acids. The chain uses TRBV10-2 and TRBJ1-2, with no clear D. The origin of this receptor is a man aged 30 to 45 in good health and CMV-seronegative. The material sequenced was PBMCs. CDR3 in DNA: TGCGCCAGCAGTGCAGACATAACCCTCGGCTACACCTTC. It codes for CASSADITLGYTF.